This TCR beta chain derives from a study of CD8 T cells in ankylosing spondylitis. Whole-study findings and limits: In ankylosing spondylitis blood, a motif of eight highly homologous TCR beta variants appeared characteristic.

TCRdb re-analysed the 5' RACE reads in MiXCR, keeping a single row per CDR3 protein. The sample gives around 770,000 distinct CDR3 sequences, 12% of which show up once; about 0.5% is in the top ten. Only a few counts were recorded for this clonotype. Its antigen is undetermined. Unmatched junction bases numbered 8, after V lost 3 bases and J lost 5 bases. Germline values: CDR1 MNHNS, CDR2 SASEGT. The CDR3 contains 15 residues. V gene TRBV6-1 combines with J gene TRBJ1-2, with 8 bases lining up with TRBD1. The TCR originated in a male donor with ankylosing spondylitis. The sequenced sample consisted of blood, either unsorted or a sorted T cell fraction (not recorded which). The CDR3 nucleotides read TGTGCCAGCAGTGAGGACGGGACAGGCGATTATGGCTACACCTTC. Encoded protein: CASSEDGTGDYGYTF.